This T cell receptor beta chain originates from a study of T cells in Graves' hyperthyroidism and ophthalmopathy. The V gene's germline CDR1 is ENHRY and CDR2 SYGVKD. There are 13 residues in the CDR3. Trimming pared 4 bases from V and 0 bases from J, leaving 5 bases between. As concerns this clonotype: Its antigen remains unknown.

The study, taken as a whole, reports: Most thyroid clonotypes that were expanded above 0.001 also turned up in blood. Ophthalmopathy was distinguished from stable hyperthyroidism by 13 V-J signatures.

A patient was excluded if there was uncontrolled infection, other autoimmune disease, pregnancy or lactation. The diagnoses drew upon clinical symptoms, serum thyroxine and TRAb, thyroid ultrasound and orbital computed tomography. The investigators amplified TCR beta CDR3 regions from RNA transcripts. RT-PCR in the first round (using the HTBI primer set) targeted the TCR CDR3. TCRdb redid the calling of the multiplex PCR reads with MiXCR, one entry per CDR3 protein. Of 500,000 or so distinct CDR3 sequences in the sample, about 16% were seen once. This chain connects TRBV10-3 to TRBJ2-3; D remains unclear. The sample consisted of blood. This clonotype was obtained from a woman in her twenties or thirties with Graves' ophthalmopathy. The CDR3 region has the DNA TGTGCCATCAGTGGGCCTAGCACAGATACGCAGTATTTT. This codes for CAISGPSTDTQYF.